This entry lists 6 T cell receptor beta chains sequenced from one sample in a study of T-cell reconstitution after alpha-beta-depleted transplantation in children. Unique molecular identifiers featured in how the TCRbeta library was prepared. TCRdb fed the PCR reads into MiXCR, producing one record per CDR3 protein. The repertoire includes over 400,000 distinct CDR3 sequences, around two fifths of them detected once, and 25% to 30% sits in the top ten. Sequences were derived from PBMCs, sampled before TCRalphabeta/CD19-depleted stem cell transplant. Receptor source: a girl aged 2 to 9 with aplastic anemia, due to receive a stem cell transplant.

The rearrangement uses TRBV6-1 and TRBJ1-2; 8 nucleotides align to TRBD1. Germline V gene sequence: CDR1 MNHNS, CDR2 SASEGT. This CDR3 spans 14 amino acids. V trimming: 4 bases; J trimming: 8 bases; junction bases outside the gene matches: 9. The DNA for the CDR3 is TGTGCCAGCAGTGGACCAGGGGGCATACGGGGCTACACCTTC. This translates into CASSGPGGIRGYTF.

The chain uses TRBV20-1 and TRBJ2-1; D is unresolved. The V gene's germline CDR1 is DFQATT and CDR2 SNEGSKA (reference sequence). With 1 base removed from V and 7 bases from J, the gap between germline ends came to 8 bases. The CDR3 is 12 amino acids. The CDR3 DNA sequence: TGCAGTGCTAGAGGAAATGGGAATGAGCAGTTCTTC. The encoded protein is CSARGNGNEQFF.

This clonotype was picked up a small number of times. CDR3 nucleotides: TGTGCCAGCAGGCGACAGGGGAACACCGGGGAGCTGTTTTTT. This sequence encodes CASRRQGNTGELFF. The chain couples TRBV6-1 to TRBJ2-2, with 7 positions matching TRBD1. CDR1 is MNHNS and CDR2 is SASEGT in the germline V gene. The CDR3 runs 14 residues. With V trimmed by 6 bases and J by 1 base, 2 bases remained unmatched.

This chain connects TRBV29-1 to TRBJ2-7; tentatively, D is TRBD2 (6 bases). Germline loops: CDR1 SQVTM, CDR2 ANQGSEA. CDR3 size: 13 residues. Trimming removed 2 bases from V and 1 base from J, with 9 bases in between. DNA of the CDR3: TGCAGCGTTGAATCTAGCGAATCCTACGAGCAGTACTTC. Its translation is CSVESSESYEQYF.

The gene calls are TRBV20-1 and TRBJ2-1; possible D gene TRBD2, 6 bases. This CDR3 is 14 amino acids long. The germline CDR1 and CDR2 sequences are DFQATT and SNEGSKA (reference sequence). The V gene lost 6 bases and the J gene lost 9 bases, with 21 bases spanning the gap. The CDR3 DNA reads as TGCAGTGCAACCGGGACTGGGCCTCTGGGTGAGCAGTTCTTC. Its translation is CSATGTGPLGEQFF.

The CDR3 bases are TGTGCCAGCAGTTTCGGACTAGCTAATTACGAGCAGTACTTC. This codes for CASSFGLANYEQYF. J is TRBJ2-7 and V is TRBV28, with 8 bases lining up with TRBD2. This CDR3 is 14 amino acids long. Germline V gene sequence: CDR1 MDHEN, CDR2 SYDVKM. J was trimmed by 4 bases and V by 3 bases; bases with no gene match: 5.